Listed below are T cell receptor beta chains from one sample, sequenced in a study of T cell clonotyping in hematopoietic cell transplantation. Assay: immunoSEQ multiplex PCR; the TCRdb copy retains only in-frame clones and omits some. This repertoire shows under 8,000 clones, 30% to 45% found once; its top ten account for approximately 19%. This specimen was peripheral blood mononuclear cells, taken 30 days after allogeneic stem cell transplant. These receptors were taken from a female patient in her sixties who had an allogeneic stem cell transplant, so the T cells may come from the graft donor. Some clones in this sample may be carry-over from other donors' samples. CDR3s include the opening cysteine and the closing phenylalanine or tryptophan. Each record gives: V gene, J gene, D gene, clone size, CDR3 DNA, CDR3 protein. A D gene is named only where the DNA matches it firmly. The size of a clone is reported for some rows only, either as once, few or many, or as a class for expanded clones.

V: TRBV30; J: TRBJ1-5; D: TRBD1; size: -; DNA: TGTGCCTGGACACAGGGGGCGCGGGGTGGTCAGCCCCAGCATTTT; CDR3: CAWTQGARGGQPQHF
V: TRBV5-1; J: TRBJ1-2; D: -; size: -; DNA: TGCGCCAGCAGCTTGGCGGTCCCTGACTATGGCTACACCTTC; CDR3: CASSLAVPDYGYTF
V: TRBV6-1; J: TRBJ1-6; D: TRBD1; size: -; DNA: TGTGCCAGCAGTGGAACAGGGGGCGTAGATTCACCCCTCCACTTT; CDR3: CASSGTGGVDSPLHF
V: TRBV30; J: TRBJ1-2; D: -; size: -; DNA: TGTGCCTGGAGTCCCGACAGCGACTATGGCTACACCTTC; CDR3: CAWSPDSDYGYTF
V: TRBV30; J: TRBJ2-7; D: TRBD1; size: few; DNA: TGTGCCTGGGCCTCGACAGGGATCGAGCAGTACTTC; CDR3: CAWASTGIEQYF
V: TRBV4-1; J: TRBJ1-5; D: -; size: -; DNA: TGCGCCAGCAGTTTGGGAAGGGAGAGTCAGCCCCAGCATTTT; CDR3: CASSLGRESQPQHF
V: TRBV30; J: TRBJ1-1; D: -; size: few; DNA: TGTGCCTGGATGGCCGGGGGCAGGACTGAAGCTTTCTTT; CDR3: CAWMAGGRTEAFF
V: TRBV29-1; J: TRBJ2-7; D: TRBD1; size: -; DNA: TGCAGTACCGACAGGGGGGGCGAGCAGTACTTC; CDR3: CSTDRGGEQYF
V: TRBV5-4; J: TRBJ1-4; D: -; size: -; DNA: TGTGCCAGCAGCTCCCCGCCGGCAGATGAAAAACTGTTTTTT; CDR3: CASSSPPADEKLFF
V: TRBV2; J: TRBJ2-5; D: -; size: -; DNA: TGTGCCAGCAGTGCGAGGACAGCACAAGAGACCCAGTACTTC; CDR3: CASSARTAQETQYF
V: TRBV25-1; J: TRBJ1-3; D: -; size: -; DNA: TGTGCCAGCAGTGAGACCGGGACAAAGGGAAACACCATATATTTT; CDR3: CASSETGTKGNTIYF
V: TRBV6-5; J: TRBJ1-6; D: -; size: -; DNA: TGTGCCAGCAGTTCCGGCCTCGAACAATCACCCCTCCACTTT; CDR3: CASSSGLEQSPLHF
V: TRBV30; J: TRBJ2-7; D: TRBD1; size: -; DNA: TGTGCCTGGAGTGTAGGGACAGGGGTTGGATACTTC; CDR3: CAWSVGTGVGYF
V: TRBV7-6; J: TRBJ1-6; D: -; size: -; DNA: TGTGCCAGCAGCTTAGCGAAAGGACAAAAGGCCCTCCACTTT; CDR3: CASSLAKGQKALHF
V: TRBV6-5; J: TRBJ2-7; D: TRBD1; size: -; DNA: TGTGCCAGCAGTTCTCGGGGACAGGGCTACGAGCAGTACTTC; CDR3: CASSSRGQGYEQYF
V: TRBV30; J: TRBJ2-7; D: -; size: -; DNA: TGTGCCTGGAGTGTACCGGGGGGCCGGATCGACGAGCAGTACTTC; CDR3: CAWSVPGGRIDEQYF
V: TRBV29-1; J: TRBJ1-1; D: -; size: once; DNA: TGCAGCGTTGTCGGGCCCGGCGTTGAAGCTTTCTTT; CDR3: CSVVGPGVEAFF
V: TRBV29-1; J: TRBJ1-1; D: -; size: few; DNA: TGCAGCGGGGGGACGATGAACACTGAAGCTTTCTTT; CDR3: CSGGTMNTEAFF
V: TRBV5-6; J: TRBJ1-2; D: -; size: few; DNA: TGTGCCAGCAGCCCTTCGGTCTTTGCTAACTATGGCTACACCTTC; CDR3: CASSPSVFANYGYTF
V: TRBV5-6; J: TRBJ2-7; D: -; size: -; DNA: TGTGCCAGCAGCAGGGACCGCAGGGAGCAGTACTTC; CDR3: CASSRDRREQYF
V: TRBV30; J: TRBJ2-7; D: -; size: -; DNA: TGTGCTACACGGCTCCCAATTTCCTACGAGCAGTACTTC; CDR3: CATRLPISYEQYF
V: TRBV14; J: TRBJ2-1; D: -; size: -; DNA: TGTGCCAGCAGCCCTCACGTCATTGAGCAGTTCTTC; CDR3: CASSPHVIEQFF
V: TRBV30; J: TRBJ2-3; D: -; size: -; DNA: TGTGCCTGGGTAACAGGGTTAGATACGCAGTATTTT; CDR3: CAWVTGLDTQYF
V: TRBV9; J: TRBJ2-4; D: TRBD2; size: few; DNA: TGTGCCAGCAGCAGCGGGAGGGCCAAAAGCATTCAGTACTTC; CDR3: CASSSGRAKSIQYF
V: TRBV28; J: TRBJ1-4; D: TRBD1; size: -; DNA: TGTGCCAGCAGTTGGGACAGACAAACGGAAAAACTGTTTTTT; CDR3: CASSWDRQTEKLFF
V: TRBV13; J: TRBJ2-1; D: TRBD2; size: large; DNA: TGTGCCAGCAGCGACCTAGCGGGTATGCTCGGTCGGCAGTTCTTC; CDR3: CASSDLAGMLGRQFF
V: TRBV25-1; J: TRBJ2-7; D: TRBD1; size: -; DNA: TGTGCCAGCAGTGGAACAGGGGTTCCCTACGAGCAGTACTTC; CDR3: CASSGTGVPYEQYF
V: TRBV30; J: TRBJ2-7; D: -; size: -; DNA: TGTGCCTGGGCGGGGTCTTACGAGCAGTACTTC; CDR3: CAWAGSYEQYF